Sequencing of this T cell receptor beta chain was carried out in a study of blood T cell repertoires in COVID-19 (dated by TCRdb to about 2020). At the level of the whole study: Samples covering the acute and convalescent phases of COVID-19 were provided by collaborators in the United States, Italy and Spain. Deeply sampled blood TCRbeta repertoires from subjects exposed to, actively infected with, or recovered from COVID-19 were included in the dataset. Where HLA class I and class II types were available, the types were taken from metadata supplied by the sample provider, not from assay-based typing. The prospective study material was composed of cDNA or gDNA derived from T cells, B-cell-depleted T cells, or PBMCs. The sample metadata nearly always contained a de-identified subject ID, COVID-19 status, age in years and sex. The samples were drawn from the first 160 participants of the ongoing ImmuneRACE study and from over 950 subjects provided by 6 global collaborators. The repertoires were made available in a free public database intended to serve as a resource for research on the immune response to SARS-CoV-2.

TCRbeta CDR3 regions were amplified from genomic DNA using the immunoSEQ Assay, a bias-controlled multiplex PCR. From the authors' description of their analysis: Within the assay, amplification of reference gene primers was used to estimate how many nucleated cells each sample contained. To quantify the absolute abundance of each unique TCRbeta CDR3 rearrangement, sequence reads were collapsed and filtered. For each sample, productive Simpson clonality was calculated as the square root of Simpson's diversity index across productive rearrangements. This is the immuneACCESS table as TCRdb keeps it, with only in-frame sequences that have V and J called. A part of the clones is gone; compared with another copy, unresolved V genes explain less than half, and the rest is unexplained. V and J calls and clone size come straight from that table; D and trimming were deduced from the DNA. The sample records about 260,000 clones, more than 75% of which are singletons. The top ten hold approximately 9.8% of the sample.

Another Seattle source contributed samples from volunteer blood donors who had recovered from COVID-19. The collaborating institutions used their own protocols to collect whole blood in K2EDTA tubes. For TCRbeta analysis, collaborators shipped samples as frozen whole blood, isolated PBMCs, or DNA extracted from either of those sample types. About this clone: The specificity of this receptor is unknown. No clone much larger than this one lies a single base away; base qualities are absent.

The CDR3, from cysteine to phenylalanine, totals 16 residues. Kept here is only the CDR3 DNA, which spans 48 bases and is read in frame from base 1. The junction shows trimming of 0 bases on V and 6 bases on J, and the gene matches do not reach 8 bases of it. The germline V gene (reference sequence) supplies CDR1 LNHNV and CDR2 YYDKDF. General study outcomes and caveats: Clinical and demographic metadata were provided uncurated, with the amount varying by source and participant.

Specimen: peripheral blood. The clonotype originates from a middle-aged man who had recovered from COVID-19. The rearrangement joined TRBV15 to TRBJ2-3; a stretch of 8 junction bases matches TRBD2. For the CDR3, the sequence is CATSREIGLAVDTQYF. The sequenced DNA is TGTGCCACCAGCAGAGAGATAGGACTAGCCGTGGATACGCAGTATTTT.